Below, one TCR beta chain is given with its context. With random hexamers, reverse transcription was performed on about 0.5 to 1 ug of RNA. TCRdb processed the immunoSEQ multiplex PCR reads anew with MiXCR; each CDR3 protein has one entry. The table shows around 69,000 distinct CDR3 sequences, with roughly 95% occurring only once. The data belong to a study of CD8 T cells in Susac syndrome. The germline V gene has CDR1 SGHNT and CDR2 YYREEE (reference sequence). CDR3 length equals 16 residues. Trimming cost V 5 bases and J 3 bases, with 17 bases left between them. This rearrangement joins TRBV5-4 to TRBJ2-2, with D possibly being TRBD1 (6 bases). This receptor was obtained from a human donor with multiple sclerosis. Specimen: CD4+ T cells from PBMCs. The CDR3 here is CASSSGDRRHTGELFF. The CDR3 bases are TGTGCCAGCAGTTCAGGGGACCGAAGGCACACCGGGGAGCTGTTTTTT.